A selection of T cell receptor beta chains follows, all from one sample in a study of human T cells and chemical hapten exposure. TCRdb called the RACE reads again in MiXCR, with one record for every CDR3 protein. The sample consists of roughly 360,000 distinct CDR3 sequences, more than 4.5% of them appearing once. The material was whole blood, obtained in connection with sensitization to the hapten diphenylcyclopropenone (DPC). The receptor source for this set is a woman aged 50 to 65 with alopecia areata. Some clones in this sample may be carry-over from other donors' samples. The CDR3 runs from the conserved cysteine through the conserved F or W. D genes are given only for firm matches. Size is omitted from some rows. Given values are once, few, many or a class for expanded clones.

d_gene,v_gene,j_gene,abundance,CDR3aa,CDR3nt
.,TRBV9,TRBJ2-3,many,CASTSQNWGDTQYF,TGTGCCAGCACTTCCCAGAACTGGGGAGATACGCAGTATTTT
TRBD1,TRBV27,TRBJ2-7,few,CASSLSGGPHSEVSF,TGTGCCAGCAGTTTATCAGGGGGCCCCCATTCCGAAGTCAGCTTC
.,TRBV6-2/TRBV6-3,TRBJ2-3,many,CASRPLGINTDTQYF,TGTGCCAGCAGACCACTCGGAATTAACACAGATACGCAGTATTTT
TRBD1,TRBV20-1,TRBJ2-3,many,CSARGQGSQYF,TGCAGTGCTAGAGGACAGGGCTCGCAGTATTTT
.,TRBV5-6,TRBJ1-2,.,CASSLRGGGCGYTF,TGTGCCAGCAGCTTACGAGGAGGGGGTTGTGGCTACACCTTC
.,TRBV29-1,TRBJ1-4,.,CSVEEAGVGEKLFF,TGCAGCGTTGAAGAGGCCGGAGTGGGTGAAAAACTGTTTTTT
.,TRBV6-1,TRBJ1-5,few,CASSEAGFTVLQPQHF,TGTGCCAGCAGTGAAGCGGGGTTTACAGTCCTTCAGCCCCAGCATTTT
TRBD2,TRBV12-3/TRBV12-4,TRBJ2-7,.,CASSRLAAHYEQYF,TGTGCCAGCAGTAGACTAGCGGCCCACTACGAGCAGTACTTC
TRBD2,TRBV12-3/TRBV12-4,TRBJ2-3,many,CASRFGGGTDTQYF,TGTGCCAGCAGGTTTGGGGGGGGCACAGATACGCAGTATTTT
TRBD2,TRBV7-9,TRBJ2-3,few,CASSSPTSGDSTDTQYF,TGTGCCAGCAGTTCGCCGACTAGCGGGGACAGCACAGATACGCAGTATTTT
.,TRBV20-1,TRBJ2-1,.,CSAIHVSSYNEQFF,TGCAGTGCTATACACGTAAGCTCCTACAATGAGCAGTTCTTC
.,TRBV28,TRBJ1-5,many,CATDVWGPGQPQHF,TGTGCCACCGACGTGTGGGGGCCGGGACAGCCCCAGCATTTT
.,TRBV27,TRBJ1-2,many,CASSLSAGNYGYTF,TGTGCCAGCAGTTTATCCGCAGGGAACTATGGCTACACCTTC
.,TRBV20-1,TRBJ1-5,many,CSARFGSVLSNQPQHF,TGCAGTGCTAGGTTTGGATCGGTCCTTAGCAATCAGCCCCAGCATTTT
.,TRBV15,TRBJ2-1,.,CATSRDGREYRFF,TGTGCCACCAGCAGAGACGGCAGGGAGTATCGGTTCTTC
TRBD1,TRBV29-1,TRBJ1-2,.,CSVGQGVTGYGYTF,TGCAGCGTGGGACAGGGGGTAACTGGCTATGGCTACACCTTC
.,TRBV7-2,TRBJ1-3,many,CASSSPSNTIYF,TGTGCCAGCAGCTCGCCATCGAACACCATATATTTT
.,TRBV5-1,TRBJ1-1,few,CASSLATGIEAFF,TGCGCCAGCAGCTTGGCAACAGGGATTGAAGCTTTCTTT
.,TRBV20-1,TRBJ1-5,many,CSARNRDGSNQPQHF,TGCAGTGCTAGAAACCGGGATGGCAGCAATCAGCCCCAGCATTTT
TRBD2,TRBV12-3/TRBV12-4,TRBJ2-1,few,CASRWGGTSYNEQFF,TGTGCCAGCCGCTGGGGAGGGACTAGCTACAATGAGCAGTTCTTC
.,TRBV12-3/TRBV12-4,TRBJ2-6,many,CASSPTPSGANVLTF,TGTGCCAGCAGTCCCACACCCTCTGGGGCCAACGTCCTGACTTTC
.,TRBV6-2/TRBV6-3,TRBJ1-1,many,CASSYSIWDSEAFF,TGTGCCAGCAGTTACTCGATCTGGGACTCTGAAGCTTTCTTT
.,TRBV5-1,TRBJ2-5,many,CASSLGASQETQYF,TGCGCCAGCAGCTTGGGGGCGAGTCAAGAGACCCAGTACTTC
TRBD2,TRBV10-2,TRBJ2-3,many,CASSEEGRLAGADTQYF,TGCGCCAGCAGTGAGGAGGGCCGACTAGCGGGAGCTGATACGCAGTATTTT
.,TRBV2,TRBJ1-1,many,CASSETPRGTTEAFF,TGTGCCAGCAGTGAAACTCCCCGGGGGACCACTGAAGCTTTCTTT
TRBD2,TRBV12-3/TRBV12-4,TRBJ2-5,.,CASSLSGGARYGTQYF,TGTGCCAGCAGCCTTAGCGGGGGGGCCAGGTATGGGACCCAGTACTTC
.,TRBV5-6,TRBJ1-5,.,CASSLFLGPQHF,TGTGCCAGCAGCCTTTTCCTAGGACCCCAGCATTTT